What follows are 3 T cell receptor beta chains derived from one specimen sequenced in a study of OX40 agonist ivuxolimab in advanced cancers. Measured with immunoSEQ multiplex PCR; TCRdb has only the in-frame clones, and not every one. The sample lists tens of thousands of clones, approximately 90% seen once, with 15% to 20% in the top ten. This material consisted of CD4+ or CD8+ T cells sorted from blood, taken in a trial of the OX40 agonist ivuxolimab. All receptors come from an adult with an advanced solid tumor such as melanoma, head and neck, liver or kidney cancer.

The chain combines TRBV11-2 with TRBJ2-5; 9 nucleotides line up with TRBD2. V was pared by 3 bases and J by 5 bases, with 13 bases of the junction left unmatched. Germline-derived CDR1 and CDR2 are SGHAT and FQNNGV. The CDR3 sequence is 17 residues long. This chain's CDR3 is CASSFPVAGGPSETQYF. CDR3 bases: TGTGCCAGCAGCTTCCCCGTTGCGGGGGGGCCGAGTGAGACCCAGTACTTC.

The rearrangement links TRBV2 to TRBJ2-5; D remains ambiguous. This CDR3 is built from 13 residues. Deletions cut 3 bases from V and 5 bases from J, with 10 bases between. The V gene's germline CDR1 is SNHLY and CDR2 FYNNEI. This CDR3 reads CASSETTRETQYF. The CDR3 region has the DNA TGTGCCAGCAGTGAGACGACCAGGGAGACCCAGTACTTC.

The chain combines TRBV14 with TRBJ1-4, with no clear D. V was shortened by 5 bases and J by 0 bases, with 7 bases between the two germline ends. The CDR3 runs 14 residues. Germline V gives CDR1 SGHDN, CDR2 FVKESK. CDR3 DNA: TGTGCCAGCAGCGAGTATGCAACTAATGAAAAACTGTTTTTT. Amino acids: CASSEYATNEKLFF.